Included here is one TCR beta chain sequence, with context. The data stem from a study of blood T cell repertoires in COVID-19. Study details: Researchers got acute and convalescent COVID-19 samples from the United States, Italy and Spain.

TCRdb's copy holds only in-frame clones and misses some; the assay was immunoSEQ multiplex PCR. The profile shows about 220,000 clones, 82% of them singletons. Per germline, CDR1 MNHNY and CDR2 SVGAGI (reference sequence). Trimming removed 2 bases from V and 8 bases from J; junction bases left unmatched: 6. This CDR3 comprises 14 residues. Sequenced input: peripheral blood. The TCR comes from a woman in her sixties or seventies with COVID-19, enrolled during active disease. The rearrangement links TRBV6-6 to TRBJ1-1; the match to TRBD1 covers 9 bases. The CDR3 region is CASSYAEGQGEAFF. DNA of the CDR3: TGTGCCAGCAGTTACGCGGAAGGACAGGGGGAAGCTTTCTTT.